This T cell receptor (beta chain) was retrieved from a study of blood T cell repertoires in COVID-19. Across the whole study: Donors in the United States, Italy and Spain gave samples during acute or convalescent COVID-19. In each case, the material was cDNA or gDNA derived from T cells, B-cell-depleted T cells, or PBMCs.

The CDR3 runs 18 residues. The V and J ends lost 4 bases and 8 bases, in that order; junction bases with no gene match: 14. CDR1 SGHNT and CDR2 YYREEE come from the germline V gene (reference sequence). Original processing methods: Counts of nucleated cells, estimated from reference gene primer amplification, were obtained. Assay used: immunoSEQ multiplex PCR; TCRdb lists only in-frame clones, some missing. V, J and clone size reflect that table, while D and trimming were determined from the DNA. Altogether some 50,000 clones are present, 90% being singletons, with the ten largest covering approximately 6.2%.

The V gene is TRBV5-4, the J gene TRBJ2-1; 14 bases are a match to TRBD2. The source is a man between 40 and 49 years old with acute or convalescent COVID-19. The sample was peripheral blood. The CDR3 loop is CASSLGTSGSPAVDEQFF. CDR3 nucleotides: TGTGCCAGCAGCCTAGGGACTAGCGGGAGCCCTGCAGTCGATGAGCAGTTCTTC.